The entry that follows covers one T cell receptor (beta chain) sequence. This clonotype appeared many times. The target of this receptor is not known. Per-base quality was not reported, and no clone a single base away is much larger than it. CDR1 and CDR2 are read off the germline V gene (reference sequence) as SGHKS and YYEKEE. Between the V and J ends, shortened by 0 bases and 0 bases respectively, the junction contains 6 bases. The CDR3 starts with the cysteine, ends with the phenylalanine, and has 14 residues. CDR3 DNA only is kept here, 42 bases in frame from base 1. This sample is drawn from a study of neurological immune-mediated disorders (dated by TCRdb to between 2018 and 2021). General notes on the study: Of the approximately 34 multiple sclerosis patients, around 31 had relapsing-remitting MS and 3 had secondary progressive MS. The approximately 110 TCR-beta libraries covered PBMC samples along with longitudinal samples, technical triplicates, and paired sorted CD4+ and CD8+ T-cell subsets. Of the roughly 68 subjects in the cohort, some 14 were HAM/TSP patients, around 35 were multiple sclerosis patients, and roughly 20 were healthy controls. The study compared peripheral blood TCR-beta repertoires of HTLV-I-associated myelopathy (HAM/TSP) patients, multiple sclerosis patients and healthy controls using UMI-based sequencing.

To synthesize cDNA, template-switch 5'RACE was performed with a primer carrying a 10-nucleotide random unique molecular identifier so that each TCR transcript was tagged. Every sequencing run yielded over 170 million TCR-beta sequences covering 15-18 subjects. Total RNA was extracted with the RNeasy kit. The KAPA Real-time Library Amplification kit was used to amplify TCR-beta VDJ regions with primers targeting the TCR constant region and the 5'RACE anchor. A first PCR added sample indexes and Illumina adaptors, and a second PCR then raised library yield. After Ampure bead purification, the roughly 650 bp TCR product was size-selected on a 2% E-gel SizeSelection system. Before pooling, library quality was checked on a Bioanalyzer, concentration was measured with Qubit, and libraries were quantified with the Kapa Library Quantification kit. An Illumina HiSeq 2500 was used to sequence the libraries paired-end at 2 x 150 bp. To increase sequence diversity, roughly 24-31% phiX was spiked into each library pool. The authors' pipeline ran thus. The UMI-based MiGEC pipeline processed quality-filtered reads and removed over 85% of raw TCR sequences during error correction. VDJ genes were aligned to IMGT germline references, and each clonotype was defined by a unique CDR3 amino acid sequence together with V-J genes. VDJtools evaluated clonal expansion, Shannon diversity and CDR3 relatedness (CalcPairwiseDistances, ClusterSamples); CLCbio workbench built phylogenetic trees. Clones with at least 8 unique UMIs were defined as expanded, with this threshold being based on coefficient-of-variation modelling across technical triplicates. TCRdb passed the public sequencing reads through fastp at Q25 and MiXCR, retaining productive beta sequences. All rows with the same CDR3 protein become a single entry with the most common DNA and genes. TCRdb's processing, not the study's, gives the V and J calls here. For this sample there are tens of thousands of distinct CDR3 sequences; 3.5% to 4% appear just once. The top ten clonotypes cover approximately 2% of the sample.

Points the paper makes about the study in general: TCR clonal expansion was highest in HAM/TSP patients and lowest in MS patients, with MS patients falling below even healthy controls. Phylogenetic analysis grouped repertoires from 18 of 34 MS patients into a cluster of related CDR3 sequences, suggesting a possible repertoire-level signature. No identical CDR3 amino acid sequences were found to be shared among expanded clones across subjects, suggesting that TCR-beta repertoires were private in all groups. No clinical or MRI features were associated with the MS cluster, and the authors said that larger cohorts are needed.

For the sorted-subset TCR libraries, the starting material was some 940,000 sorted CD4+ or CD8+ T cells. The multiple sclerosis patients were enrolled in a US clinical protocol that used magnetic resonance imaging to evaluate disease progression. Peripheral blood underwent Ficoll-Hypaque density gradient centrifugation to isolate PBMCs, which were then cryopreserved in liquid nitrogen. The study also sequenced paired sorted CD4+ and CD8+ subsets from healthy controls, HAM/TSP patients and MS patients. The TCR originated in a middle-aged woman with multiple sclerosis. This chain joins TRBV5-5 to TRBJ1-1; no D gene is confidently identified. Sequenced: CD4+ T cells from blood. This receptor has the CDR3 CASSLETMNTEAFF. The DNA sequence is TGTGCCAGCAGCTTGGAGACAATGAACACTGAAGCTTTCTTT.